These 10 T cell receptor beta chains were all obtained from the same sample, sequenced in a study of graft-versus-host responses after intestinal transplantation. Produced via immunoSEQ multiplex PCR; TCRdb's table is partial and in-frame only. The profile shows more than 12,000 clones, approximately 59% of them singletons. Graft-derived tissue was subjected to processing to liberate intraepithelial and lamina propria lymphocytes. The starting material was ileum tissue, obtained 524 days after transplant. The origin of the receptors is a human patient who received an intestinal transplant, so some T cells may come from the graft donor.

CDR3 nucleotides: TGTGCCAGCAGCTTGTACAGGGGCGGGCAGCCCCAGCATTTT. Translation: CASSLYRGGQPQHF. The chain employs TRBV7-2 and TRBJ1-5; 7 bases are a match to TRBD1. V trimming: 3 bases; J trimming: 7 bases; junction bases outside the gene matches: 6. Germline assignment: CDR1 SGHTA and CDR2 FQGNSA. The CDR3 consists of 14 residues.

The chain recombines TRBV4-3 with TRBJ2-7; D may be TRBD1 (7 bases). The germline gives CDR1 LGHNA, CDR2 YSLEER. Trimming left V 1 base short and J 2 bases short, with 15 bases between. CDR3 length: 16 amino acids. The CDR3 sequence is CASSQAQGGRAYEQYF. The CDR3, as DNA: TGCGCCAGCAGCCAAGCCCAGGGGGGTAGGGCCTACGAGCAGTACTTC.

The chain is built from TRBV7-2 and TRBJ1-2; D might be TRBD1 (5 bases). Trimming removed 3 bases at V and 1 base at J, with 9 bases between. Germline V lookup: CDR1 SGHTA, CDR2 FQGNSA. There are 14 residues in the CDR3. As DNA, the CDR3 is TGTGCCAGCAGCTTTGGGGGGAATAACTATGGCTACACCTTC. Protein sequence: CASSFGGNNYGYTF.

This clone occurred a few times. V gene TRBV19 combines with J gene TRBJ1-1; D not certain. From germline, CDR1 is LNHDA and CDR2 SQIVND (reference sequence). Trimming cost V 9 bases and J 1 base, with 12 bases left between them. There are 13 residues in the CDR3. CDR3 sequence: CASSGFSNTEAFF. In DNA, the CDR3 is TGTGCCAGCTCCGGGTTCTCGAACACTGAAGCTTTCTTT.

This rearrangement joins TRBV6-1 to TRBJ1-1, with 7 bases matching TRBD1. This CDR3 region has 15 residues. CDR1 MNHNS and CDR2 SASEGT come from the germline V gene. V shed 2 bases and J 0 bases; nucleotides not matched to a gene: 3. CDR3 protein: CASSEPGQVNTEAFF. For the CDR3, the DNA is TGTGCCAGCAGTGAACCCGGACAGGTGAACACTGAAGCTTTCTTT.

In its sample, this clone ranks as medium-sized. The chain is built from TRBV7-9 and TRBJ1-1; D is unclear. The V gene lost 5 bases and the J gene lost 4 bases, with 14 bases spanning the gap. CDR3 length: 14 amino acids. The germline V gene has CDR1 SEHNR and CDR2 FQNEAQ (reference sequence). This CDR3 reads CASSEAGKGTEAFF. Written as DNA, the CDR3 is TGTGCCAGCAGCGAGGCGGGGAAGGGCACTGAAGCTTTCTTT.

The chain has TRBV25-1 and TRBJ2-3; 7 bases are shared with TRBD1. Germline V lookup: CDR1 MGHDK, CDR2 SYGVNS. CDR3 length: 17 residues. The V segment lost 3 bases and the J segment 1 base; nucleotides outside the gene matches: 10. CDR3 bases: TGTGCCAGCAGTGAGTCGAAGGTCGACAGGGGCACAGATACGCAGTATTTT. It encodes CASSESKVDRGTDTQYF.

The rearrangement joins TRBV21-1 to TRBJ2-2; the listed D gene, TRBD2, was not tested against the DNA. TRBV21-1 is annotated as a pseudogene. There are 16 residues in the CDR3. Written as DNA, the CDR3 is TGTGCCAGCAGCAAAGGGACTAGCGGGTACGCCGGGGAGCTGTTTTTT. It specifies CASSKGTSGYAGELFF.

The chain links TRBV2 to TRBJ2-7; 9 bases agree with TRBD1. The CDR3 is 17 residues long. V trimming: 6 bases; J trimming: 2 bases; junction bases outside the gene matches: 14. The germline V gene has CDR1 SNHLY and CDR2 FYNNEI. The CDR3 loop reads CASSPPIPGQGPYEQYF. CDR3 coding DNA: TGTGCCAGCAGCCCCCCTATCCCGGGACAGGGACCCTACGAGCAGTACTTC.

The chain joins TRBV27 to TRBJ1-1, with D maybe TRBD1 (5 bases). CDR1 and CDR2 from the germline V gene are MNHEY and SMNVEV (reference sequence). Trimming shortened V by 5 bases and J by 3 bases, and 13 bases separated the two germline ends. The length of the CDR3 is 14 residues. The CDR3 DNA is TGTGCCAGCAGTACCTCGGGGGTGGACACTGAAGCTTTCTTT. This encodes CASSTSGVDTEAFF.